This TCR beta chain appears in the sequencing data of a study of immune evolution from preneoplasia to lung adenocarcinoma. The repertoire was sequenced with immunoSEQ multiplex PCR; TCRdb's copy has only in-frame clones and lacks some. Counted here are about 11,000 clones, 80% to 90% occurring once; the ten biggest clones make up roughly 4%. Patient tissue came from resections in Japan or China, 2014–2017. Trimming pared 5 bases from V and 1 base from J, leaving 15 bases between. The CDR3 runs 15 residues. CDR1 and CDR2 (germline): SGHNT, YYREEE (reference sequence). The rearrangement uses TRBV5-4 and TRBJ1-1; D not certain. The TCR sequence derives from a person aged 65-85 years with invasive lung adenocarcinoma. Sequenced material: FFPE invasive lung adenocarcinoma tissue. The CDR3 nucleotides are TGTGCCAGCAGTAGCCCTGGTGGGTCGAACACTGAAGCTTTCTTT. It encodes CASSSPGGSNTEAFF.